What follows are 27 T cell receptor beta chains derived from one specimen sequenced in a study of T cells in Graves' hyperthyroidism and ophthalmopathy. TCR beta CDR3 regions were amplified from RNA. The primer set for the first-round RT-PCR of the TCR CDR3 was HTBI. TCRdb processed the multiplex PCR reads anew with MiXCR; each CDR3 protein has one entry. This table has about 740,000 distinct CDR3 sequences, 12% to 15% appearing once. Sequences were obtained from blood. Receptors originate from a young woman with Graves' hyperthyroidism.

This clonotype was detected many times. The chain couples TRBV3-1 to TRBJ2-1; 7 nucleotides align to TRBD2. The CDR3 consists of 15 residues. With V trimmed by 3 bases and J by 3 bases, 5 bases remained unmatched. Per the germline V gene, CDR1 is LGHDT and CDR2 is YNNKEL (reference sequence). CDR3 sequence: CASSQESGNYNEQFF. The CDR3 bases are TGTGCCAGCAGCCAGGAAAGCGGGAACTACAATGAGCAGTTCTTC.

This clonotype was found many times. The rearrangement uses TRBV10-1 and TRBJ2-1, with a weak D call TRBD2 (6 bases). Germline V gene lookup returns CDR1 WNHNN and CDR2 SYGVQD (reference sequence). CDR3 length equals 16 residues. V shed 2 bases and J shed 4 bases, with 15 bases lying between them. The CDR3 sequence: CASSEALGGSYNEQFF. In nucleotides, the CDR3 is TGCGCCAGCAGTGAGGCTCTCGGGGGATCGTACAATGAGCAGTTCTTC.

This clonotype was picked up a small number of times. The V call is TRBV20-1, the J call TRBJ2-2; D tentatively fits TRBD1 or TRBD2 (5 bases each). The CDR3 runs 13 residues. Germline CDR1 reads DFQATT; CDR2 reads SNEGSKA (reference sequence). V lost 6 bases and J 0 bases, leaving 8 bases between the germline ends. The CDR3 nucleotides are TGCAGTGCCGGGGCTTCGAACACCGGGGAGCTGTTTTTT. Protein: CSAGASNTGELFF.

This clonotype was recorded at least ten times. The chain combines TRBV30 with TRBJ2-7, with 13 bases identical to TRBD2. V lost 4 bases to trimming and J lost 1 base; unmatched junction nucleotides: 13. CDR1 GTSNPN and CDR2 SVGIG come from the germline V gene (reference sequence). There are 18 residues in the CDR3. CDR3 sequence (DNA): TGTGCCTGGACCTCCCAAAGGACTAGCGGGAGAGGGTCCTACGAGCAGTACTTC. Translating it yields CAWTSQRTSGRGSYEQYF. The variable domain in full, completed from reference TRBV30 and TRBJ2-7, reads SQTIHQWPATLVQPVGSPLSLECTVEGTSNPNLYWYRQAAGRGLQLLFYSVGIGQISSEVPQNLSASRPQDRQFILSSKKLLLSDSGFYLCAWTSQRTSGRGSYEQYFGPGTRLTVT.

CDR3 coding DNA: TGTGCCAGCAGGGCTAGCCGACAAGAGACCCAGTACTTC. Translated, it gives CASRASRQETQYF. The chain combines TRBV6-1 with TRBJ2-5; tentatively, D is TRBD2 (5 bases). The CDR3 is 13 amino acids. V was cut by 6 bases and J by 2 bases, with 10 bases left in between. Germline V gives CDR1 MNHNS, CDR2 SASEGT.

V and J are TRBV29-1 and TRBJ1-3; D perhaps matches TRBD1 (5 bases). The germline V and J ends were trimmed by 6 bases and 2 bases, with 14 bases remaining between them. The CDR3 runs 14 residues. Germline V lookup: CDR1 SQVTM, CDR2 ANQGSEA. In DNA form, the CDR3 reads TGCAGCGTCCGAACGAGGGGAGCTGGAAACACCATATATTTT. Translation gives CSVRTRGAGNTIYF.

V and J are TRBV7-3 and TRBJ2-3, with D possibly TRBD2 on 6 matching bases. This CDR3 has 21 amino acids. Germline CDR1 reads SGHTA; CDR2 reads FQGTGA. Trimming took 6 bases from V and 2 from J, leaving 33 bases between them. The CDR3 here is CASRLVRDSVPRDFYTDTQYF. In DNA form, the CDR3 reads TGTGCCAGCAGGCTCGTCCGGGACTCTGTACCGCGGGACTTTTACACAGATACGCAGTATTTT.

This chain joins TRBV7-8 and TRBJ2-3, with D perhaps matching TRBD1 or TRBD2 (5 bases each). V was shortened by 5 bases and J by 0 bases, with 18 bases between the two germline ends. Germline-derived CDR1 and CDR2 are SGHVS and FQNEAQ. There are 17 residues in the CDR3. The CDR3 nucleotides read TGTGCCAGCAGCCTACTCGCAGGGACCGATAGCACAGATACGCAGTATTTT. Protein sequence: CASSLLAGTDSTDTQYF.

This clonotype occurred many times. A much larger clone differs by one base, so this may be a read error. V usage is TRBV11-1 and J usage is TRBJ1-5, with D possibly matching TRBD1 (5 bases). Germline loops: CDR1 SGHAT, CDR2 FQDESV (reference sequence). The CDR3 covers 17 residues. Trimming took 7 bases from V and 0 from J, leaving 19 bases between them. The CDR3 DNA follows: TGTGCCAGCACCGGCTATGAAAGGGGCTTTAGCAATCAGCCCCAGCATTTT. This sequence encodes CASTGYERGFSNQPQHF.

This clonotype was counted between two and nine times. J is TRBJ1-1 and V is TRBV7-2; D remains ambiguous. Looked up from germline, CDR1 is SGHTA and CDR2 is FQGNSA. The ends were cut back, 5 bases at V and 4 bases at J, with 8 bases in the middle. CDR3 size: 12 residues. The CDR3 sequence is CASSLWVTEAFF. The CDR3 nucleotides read TGTGCCAGCAGCCTATGGGTCACTGAAGCTTTCTTT.

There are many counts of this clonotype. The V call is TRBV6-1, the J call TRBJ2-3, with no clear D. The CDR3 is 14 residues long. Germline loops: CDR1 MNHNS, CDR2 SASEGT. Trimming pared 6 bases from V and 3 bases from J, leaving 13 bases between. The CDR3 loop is CASSPSVGTDTQYF. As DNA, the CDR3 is TGTGCCAGCAGCCCCTCCGTGGGGACAGATACGCAGTATTTT.

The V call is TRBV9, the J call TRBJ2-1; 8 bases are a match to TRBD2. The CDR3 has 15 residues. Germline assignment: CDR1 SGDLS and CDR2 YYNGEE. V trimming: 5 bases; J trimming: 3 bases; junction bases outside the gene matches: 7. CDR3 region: CASSKLAADYNEQFF. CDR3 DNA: TGTGCCAGCAGTAAACTAGCGGCCGACTACAATGAGCAGTTCTTC.

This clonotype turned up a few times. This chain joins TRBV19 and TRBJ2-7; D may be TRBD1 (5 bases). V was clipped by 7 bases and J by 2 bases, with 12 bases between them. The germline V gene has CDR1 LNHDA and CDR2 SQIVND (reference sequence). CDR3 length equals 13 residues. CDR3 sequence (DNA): TGTGCCAGTACCCCAGGGCCGACCTACGAGCAGTACTTC. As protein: CASTPGPTYEQYF.

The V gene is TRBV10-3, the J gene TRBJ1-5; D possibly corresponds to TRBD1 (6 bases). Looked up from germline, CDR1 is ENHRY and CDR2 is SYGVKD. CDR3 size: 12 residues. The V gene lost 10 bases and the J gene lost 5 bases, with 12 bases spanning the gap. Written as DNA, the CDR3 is TGTGCCACTGGGGGGGCGTATCAGCCCCAGCATTTT. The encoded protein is CATGGAYQPQHF.

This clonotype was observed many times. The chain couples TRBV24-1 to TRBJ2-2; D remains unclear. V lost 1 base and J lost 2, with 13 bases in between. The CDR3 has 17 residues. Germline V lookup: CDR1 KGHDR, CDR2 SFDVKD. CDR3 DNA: TGTGCCACCAGTGATTTTAAAACAGATATCAACACCGGGGAGCTGTTTTTT. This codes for CATSDFKTDINTGELFF.

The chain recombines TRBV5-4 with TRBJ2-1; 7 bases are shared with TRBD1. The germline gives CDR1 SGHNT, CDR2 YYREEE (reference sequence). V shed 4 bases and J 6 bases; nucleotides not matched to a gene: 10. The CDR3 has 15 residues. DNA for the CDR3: TGTGCCAGCAGCCCTACCGTCGGACAGGTCAATGAGCAGTTCTTC. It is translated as CASSPTVGQVNEQFF.

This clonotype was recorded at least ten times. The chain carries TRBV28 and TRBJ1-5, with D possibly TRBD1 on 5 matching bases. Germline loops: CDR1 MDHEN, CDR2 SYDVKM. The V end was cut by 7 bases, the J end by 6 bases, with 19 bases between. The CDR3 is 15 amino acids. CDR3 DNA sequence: TGTGCCAGCACCTCCCTGGGGGGGGTGGCTCAGCCCCAGCATTTT. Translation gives CASTSLGGVAQPQHF.

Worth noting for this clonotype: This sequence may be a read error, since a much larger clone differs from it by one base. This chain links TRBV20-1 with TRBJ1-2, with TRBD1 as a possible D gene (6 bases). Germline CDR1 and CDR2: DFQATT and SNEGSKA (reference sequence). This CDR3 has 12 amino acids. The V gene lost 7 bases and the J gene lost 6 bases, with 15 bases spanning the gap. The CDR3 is CSVTRGVDGYTF. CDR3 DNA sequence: TGCAGTGTTACCAGGGGCGTCGATGGCTACACCTTC.

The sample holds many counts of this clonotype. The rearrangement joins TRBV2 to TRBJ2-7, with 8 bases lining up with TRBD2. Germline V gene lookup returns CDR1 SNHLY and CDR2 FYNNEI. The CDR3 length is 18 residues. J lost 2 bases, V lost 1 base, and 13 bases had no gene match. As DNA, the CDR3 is TGTGCCAGCAGTGAAGTGAGAATAGCGGGAACCGGGCCCTACGAGCAGTACTTC. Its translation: CASSEVRIAGTGPYEQYF.

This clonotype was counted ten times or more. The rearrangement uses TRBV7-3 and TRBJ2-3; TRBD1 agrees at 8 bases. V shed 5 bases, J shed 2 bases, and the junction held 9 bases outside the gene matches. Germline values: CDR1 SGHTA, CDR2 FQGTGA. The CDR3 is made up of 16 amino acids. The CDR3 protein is CASSARTGPLTDTQYF. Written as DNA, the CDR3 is TGTGCCAGCAGCGCTCGGACAGGGCCTCTCACAGATACGCAGTATTTT.

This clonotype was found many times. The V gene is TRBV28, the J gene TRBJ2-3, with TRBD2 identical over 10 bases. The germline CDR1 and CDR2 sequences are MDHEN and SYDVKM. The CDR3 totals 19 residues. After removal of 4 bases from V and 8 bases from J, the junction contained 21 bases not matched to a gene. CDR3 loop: CASSSAGLARDTRPVTQYF. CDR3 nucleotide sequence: TGTGCCAGCAGTTCAGCGGGACTAGCGAGAGACACCCGTCCGGTTACGCAGTATTTT.

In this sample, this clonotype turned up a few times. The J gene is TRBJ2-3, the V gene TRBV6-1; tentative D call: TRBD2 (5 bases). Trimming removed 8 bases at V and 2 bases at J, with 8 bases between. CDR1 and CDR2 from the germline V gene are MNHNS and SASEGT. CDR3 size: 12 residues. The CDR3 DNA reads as TGTGCCAGCGAGGGCATCACAGATACGCAGTATTTT. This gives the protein CASEGITDTQYF.

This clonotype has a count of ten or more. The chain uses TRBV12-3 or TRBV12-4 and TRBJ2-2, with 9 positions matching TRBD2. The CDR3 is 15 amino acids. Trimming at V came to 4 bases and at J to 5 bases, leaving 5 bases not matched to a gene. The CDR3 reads CASSYSGRRTGELFF. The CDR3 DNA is TGTGCCAGCAGTTATAGCGGGAGAAGAACCGGGGAGCTGTTTTTT.

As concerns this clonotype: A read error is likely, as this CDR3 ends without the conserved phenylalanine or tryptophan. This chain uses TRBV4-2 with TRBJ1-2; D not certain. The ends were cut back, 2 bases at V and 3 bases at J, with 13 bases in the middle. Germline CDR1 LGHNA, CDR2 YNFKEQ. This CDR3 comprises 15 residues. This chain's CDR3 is CASSQPRRRDYGYTI. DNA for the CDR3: TGTGCCAGCAGCCAACCAAGACGCCGTGACTATGGCTACACCATC.

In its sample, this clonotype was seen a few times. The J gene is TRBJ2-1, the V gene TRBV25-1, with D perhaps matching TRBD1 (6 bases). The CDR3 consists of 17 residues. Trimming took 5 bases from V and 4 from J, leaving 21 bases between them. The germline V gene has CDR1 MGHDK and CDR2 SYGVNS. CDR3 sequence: CASSTRGWSQFYNEQFF. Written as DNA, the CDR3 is TGTGCCAGCAGTACGAGGGGGTGGTCGCAGTTTTACAATGAGCAGTTCTTC.

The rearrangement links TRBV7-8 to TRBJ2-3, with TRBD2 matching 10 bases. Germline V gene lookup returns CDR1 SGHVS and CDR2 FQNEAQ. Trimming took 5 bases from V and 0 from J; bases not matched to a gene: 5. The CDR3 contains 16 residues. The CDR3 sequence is CASSIGTSDSTDTQYF. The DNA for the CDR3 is TGTGCCAGCAGCATCGGGACTAGCGATAGCACAGATACGCAGTATTTT.

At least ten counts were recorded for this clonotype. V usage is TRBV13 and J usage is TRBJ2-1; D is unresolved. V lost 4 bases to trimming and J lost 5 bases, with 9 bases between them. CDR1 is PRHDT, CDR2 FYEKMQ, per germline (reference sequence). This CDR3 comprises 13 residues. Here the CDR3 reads CASSYTNDNEQFF. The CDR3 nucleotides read TGTGCCAGCAGCTATACAAACGACAATGAGCAGTTCTTC.